Following are 8 T cell receptor beta chains from one sample sequenced in a study of T cell responses to AZD1222 COVID-19 vaccine. The table came from immunoSEQ multiplex PCR; TCRdb's copy has only in-frame clones and leaves some out. The table has under 150,000 clones, approximately 88% seen once. The source material was peripheral blood, sampled 28 days after the second AZD1222 dose. These TCRs come from an adult who received the AZD1222 COVID-19 vaccine.

V usage is TRBV18 and J usage is TRBJ1-5; no firm D call. The CDR3 covers 13 residues. The ends were cut back, 1 base at V and 5 bases at J, with 6 bases in the middle. Looked up from germline, CDR1 is KGHSH and CDR2 is LQKENI. The DNA of the CDR3 is TGTGCCAGCTCACCACAGGTGTATCAGCCCCAGCATTTT. This translates into CASSPQVYQPQHF.

Details on this clone: One junction end disagrees with the germline gene, perhaps due to a read error. The V gene is TRBV7-7, the J gene TRBJ2-2; 8 positions match TRBD1. The CDR3 contains 17 residues. Germline V gives CDR1 SSHAT, CDR2 FNYEAQ (reference sequence). The CDR3 loop reads CASSLALDRERSGELFF. DNA of the CDR3: TGTGCTAGCAGCTTAGCGCTGGACAGGGAGCGTTCCGGGGAGCTGTTTTTT.

The V gene is TRBV7-9, the J gene TRBJ1-2, with a weak D call TRBD1 (5 bases). CDR3 length: 13 amino acids. V was pared by 6 bases and J by 4 bases, with 12 bases between. The germline V gene encodes CDR1 SEHNR and CDR2 FQNEAQ (reference sequence). The CDR3 nucleotides are TGTGCCAGCAGTCGGACACCCCGCTATGGCTACACCTTC. Its protein product is CASSRTPRYGYTF.

The chain links TRBV6-5 to TRBJ1-1; possibly TRBD1 for D (5 bases). CDR1 and CDR2 from the germline V gene are MNHEY and SVGAGI. V was pared by 3 bases and J by 3 bases, with 8 bases between. This CDR3 is 13 amino acids long. The CDR3 DNA follows: TGTGCCAGCAGTTATGACAGTGACACTGAAGCTTTCTTT. Residues: CASSYDSDTEAFF.

The chain is built from TRBV18 and TRBJ2-6, with 12 bases that match TRBD1. The V segment lost 3 bases and the J segment 0 bases; nucleotides outside the gene matches: 0. This CDR3 spans 17 amino acids. Germline lookup yields CDR1 KGHSH and CDR2 LQKENI. Here the CDR3 reads CASSPGQGASGANVLTF. DNA for the CDR3: TGTGCCAGCTCACCGGGACAGGGGGCCTCTGGGGCCAACGTCCTGACTTTC.

CDR3 sequence reads: CATGPGHISNQPQHF. CDR3 nucleotides: TGTGCCACAGGGCCTGGACACATTAGCAATCAGCCCCAGCATTTT. The chain is built from TRBV15 and TRBJ1-5, with D perhaps matching TRBD1 (5 bases). V dropped 9 bases and J dropped 0 bases, with 15 bases sitting between them. The CDR3 consists of 15 residues. Germline CDR1 and CDR2: LNHNV and YYDKDF (reference sequence).

The rearrangement uses TRBV6-5 and TRBJ1-1, with 8 bases lining up with TRBD1. V lost 6 bases, J lost 4 bases, and 7 bases stayed unmatched. The CDR3 loop spans 14 amino acids. Per the germline V gene, CDR1 is MNHEY and CDR2 is SVGAGI. DNA for the CDR3: TGTGCCAGCAGAAATACAGGGACAGGCACTGAAGCTTTCTTT. Translated, it gives CASRNTGTGTEAFF.

The chain employs TRBV5-1 and TRBJ1-1; TRBD1 matches 8 bases. J lost 1 base, V lost 6 bases, and 8 bases had no gene match. The germline V gene has CDR1 SGHRS and CDR2 YFSETQ. This CDR3 comprises 15 residues. The CDR3 DNA is TGCGCCAGCACCTTTTCCGGGACAGGGAACACTGAAGCTTTCTTT. It is translated as CASTFSGTGNTEAFF.